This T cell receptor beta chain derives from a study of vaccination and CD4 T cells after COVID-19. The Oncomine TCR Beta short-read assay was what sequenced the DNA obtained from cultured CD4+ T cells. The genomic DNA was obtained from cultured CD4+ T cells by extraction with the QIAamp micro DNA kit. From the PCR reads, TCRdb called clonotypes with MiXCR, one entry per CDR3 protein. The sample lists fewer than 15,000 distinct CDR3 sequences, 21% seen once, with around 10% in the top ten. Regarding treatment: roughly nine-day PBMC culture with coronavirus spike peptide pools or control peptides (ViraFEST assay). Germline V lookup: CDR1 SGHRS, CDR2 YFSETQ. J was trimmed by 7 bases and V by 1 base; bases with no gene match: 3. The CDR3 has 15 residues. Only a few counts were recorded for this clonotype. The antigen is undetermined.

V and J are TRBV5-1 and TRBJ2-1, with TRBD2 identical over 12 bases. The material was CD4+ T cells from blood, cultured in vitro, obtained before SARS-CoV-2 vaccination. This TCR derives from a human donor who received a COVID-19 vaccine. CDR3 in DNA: TGCGCCAGCAGCTTGACTAGCGGGGGGAGGAATGAGCAGTTCTTC. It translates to CASSLTSGGRNEQFF.